This record covers a single TCR beta chain. Its antigen remains unidentified. Amplification of TCR beta CDR3 regions used RNA as the template. The HTBI primer set drove a first-round RT-PCR of the TCR CDR3. TCRdb used MiXCR to reprocess the multiplex PCR reads, holding one entry per CDR3 protein. The repertoire holds roughly 550,000 distinct CDR3 sequences, about 15% seen once, with over 25% in the top ten. V lost 3 bases to trimming and J lost 15 bases, with 15 bases between them. The CDR3 runs 12 residues. This entry is derived from a study of T cells in Graves' hyperthyroidism and ophthalmopathy. Turning to the study itself: Blood from the periphery was taken at initial diagnosis, before any treatment.

Regarding the study as a whole: Most thyroid clonotypes expanded above 0.001 were also detected in blood. In validation, the model predicted ophthalmopathy. These predictions came a median about 6.2 months before onset. A model of 13 V-J features distinguished ophthalmopathy from stable hyperthyroidism.

The receptor comes from a young woman with Graves' ophthalmopathy. Sequencing input: blood. The chain is built from TRBV12-3 or TRBV12-4 and TRBJ2-1; no reliable D call. CDR3 region: CASSFLESSPFF. For the CDR3, the DNA is TGTGCCAGCAGTTTTTTGGAGTCTTCCCCGTTCTTC.